The 5 T cell receptor beta chains in this list originate from one sample, sequenced in a study of human T cells and chemical hapten exposure. MiXCR was run by TCRdb on the RACE reads, yielding one entry per CDR3 protein. This sample has about 300,000 distinct CDR3 sequences, with around 5% found just once. Time point in this sample: pre-sensitization, week 0. Treatment here: therapeutic diphenylcyclopropenone sensitization with weekly scalp DPC. The material sequenced was whole blood, taken in connection with sensitization to the hapten diphenylcyclopropenone (DPC). These receptors all stem from a woman between 18 and 29 years old with alopecia areata. Some clones in this sample may be carry-over from other donors' samples.

This clonotype was observed many times. The CDR3 loop reads CASSPLFPTDTQYF. CDR3 DNA sequence: TGTGCCAGCAGTCCCCTCTTCCCCACAGATACGCAGTATTTT. The chain uses TRBV27 and TRBJ2-3; no clear D gene. This CDR3 region has 14 residues. V dropped 5 bases and J dropped 2 bases, with 11 bases sitting between them. Germline V gene data show CDR1 as MNHEY and CDR2 as SMNVEV (reference sequence).

The V and J genes are TRBV20-1 and TRBJ2-5; 11 bases line up with TRBD2. This CDR3 region has 16 residues. The germline gives CDR1 DFQATT, CDR2 SNEGSKA (reference sequence). V shed 7 bases and J 2 bases; nucleotides not matched to a gene: 12. The CDR3 is CSVTSGGNGVQETQYF. As DNA, the CDR3 is TGCAGTGTAACTAGCGGGGGTAACGGAGTGCAAGAGACCCAGTACTTC.

This clonotype was seen at least ten times. CDR3 loop: CASSPGQGFDNEQFF. CDR3 bases: TGTGCCAGCAGTCCCGGACAGGGGTTTGACAATGAGCAGTTCTTC. The chain recombines TRBV6-5 with TRBJ2-1; 9 bases line up with TRBD1. The germline CDR1 and CDR2 sequences are MNHEY and SVGAGI. Unmatched junction bases numbered 7, after V lost 5 bases and J lost 5 bases. The CDR3 loop spans 15 amino acids.

The table lists this clonotype with a few counts. This chain's CDR3 is CASSLVRIQETQYF. The CDR3 nucleotides read TGTGCCAGCAGCTTAGTACGGATCCAAGAGACCCAGTACTTC. This chain joins TRBV11-1 and TRBJ2-5; D unresolved. This CDR3 contains 14 residues. Trimming pared 1 base from V and 1 base from J, leaving 7 bases between. Germline V gene data show CDR1 as SGHAT and CDR2 as FQDESV (reference sequence).

V usage is TRBV29-1 and J usage is TRBJ2-7; no reliable D call. This CDR3 comprises 11 residues. Trimming stripped 6 bases from V and 4 bases from J, with 10 bases between. Germline V gene sequence: CDR1 SQVTM, CDR2 ANQGSEA. CDR3 in amino acids: CSVRVGYEQYF. In nucleotides, the CDR3 is TGCAGCGTCCGTGTGGGGTACGAGCAGTACTTC.